Sequencing of this T cell receptor beta chain was carried out in a study of T cells in Graves' hyperthyroidism and ophthalmopathy. The study, taken as a whole, reports: In blood, most of the thyroid clonotypes expanded above 0.001 were also present.

PBMCs were obtained from approximately 9.2 ml fresh peripheral blood. Looked up from germline, CDR1 is SNHLY and CDR2 is FYNNEI. The V and J ends lost 6 bases and 5 bases, in that order; junction bases with no gene match: 14. The CDR3 is 16 residues long. Amplified TCR beta CDR3 regions derived from RNA transcripts. Carried out on the TCR CDR3, a first-round RT-PCR used the HTBI primer set. TCRdb re-derived calls from the multiplex PCR reads in MiXCR, one entry per CDR3 protein. The data show 350,000 or so distinct CDR3 sequences, 17% seen once. This clonotype is a singleton in its sample. Its cognate antigen is unknown.

The chain combines TRBV2 with TRBJ2-5; TRBD1 agrees at 8 bases. The source material was blood. This receptor was identified in a woman in her 30s with Graves' hyperthyroidism that later progressed to Graves' ophthalmopathy. CDR3 DNA sequence: TGTGCCAGCAGCGGCGGGACAGGACCAACACCCGAGACCCAGTACTTC. This gives the protein CASSGGTGPTPETQYF.